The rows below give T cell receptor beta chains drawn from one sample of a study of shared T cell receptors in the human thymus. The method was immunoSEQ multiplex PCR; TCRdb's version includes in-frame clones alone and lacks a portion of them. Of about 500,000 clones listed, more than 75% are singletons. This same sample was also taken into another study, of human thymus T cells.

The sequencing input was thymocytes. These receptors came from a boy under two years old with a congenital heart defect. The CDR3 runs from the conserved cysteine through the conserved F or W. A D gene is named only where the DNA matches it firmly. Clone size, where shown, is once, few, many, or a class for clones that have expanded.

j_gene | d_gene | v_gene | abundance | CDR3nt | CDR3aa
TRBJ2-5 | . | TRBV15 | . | TGTGCCACCAGCAGAGGAACAGGGCTTATAGTCCAGTACTTC | CATSRGTGLIVQYF
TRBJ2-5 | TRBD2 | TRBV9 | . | TGTGCCAGCAGCGTATGCGGGCTAGCGGAAGAGACCCAGTACTTC | CASSVCGLAEETQYF
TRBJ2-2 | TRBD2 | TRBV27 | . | TGTGCCAGCAGTTTGGTCCGCCCTAGCGGGATAAACACCGGGGAGCTGTTTTTT | CASSLVRPSGINTGELFF
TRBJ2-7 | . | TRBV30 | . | TGTGCCTGGAGTGTACACAGGGTAAACTACACTAGCGAAGCGGGGACCTACGAGCAGTACTTC | CAWSVHRVNYTSEAGTYEQYF
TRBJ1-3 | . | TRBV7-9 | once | TGTGCCAGCAGCAACAGTATTTTCTCTGGAAACACCATATATTTT | CASSNSIFSGNTIYF
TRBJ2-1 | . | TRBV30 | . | TGTGCCTGGAGTGTCCAGGGTACATACAATGAGCAGTTCTTC | CAWSVQGTYNEQFF
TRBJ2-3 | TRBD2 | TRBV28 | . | TGTGCCTTCCCTAGCGGGACGCCGTCAGATACGCAGTATTTT | CAFPSGTPSDTQYF
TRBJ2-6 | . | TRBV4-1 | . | TGCGCCAGCAGCCGAAGGACAGACTACAGGAGCTCTGGGGCCAACGTCCTGACTTTC | CASSRRTDYRSSGANVLTF
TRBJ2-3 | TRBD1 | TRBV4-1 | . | TGCGCCAGCAGCCAAGGTTCCGGGACAGGGGGCACAGATACGCAGTATTTT | CASSQGSGTGGTDTQYF
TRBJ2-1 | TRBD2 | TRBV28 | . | TGTGCCAGCAGGCCGGGACTAGCGGGCGAAGAGCAGTTCTTC | CASRPGLAGEEQFF
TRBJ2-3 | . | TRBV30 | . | TGTGCCTGGAGTGGGATCCGCGGGATTAGTAGCACAGATACGCAGTATTTT | CAWSGIRGISSTDTQYF
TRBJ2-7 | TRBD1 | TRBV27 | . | TGTGCCAGCAGTTTATCGGCTCCCGGGACAGAGTCCCACGAGCAGTACTTC | CASSLSAPGTESHEQYF
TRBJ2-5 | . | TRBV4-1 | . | TGCGCCAGCAGCCAAGAGTCGGAGGTTCAAGAGACCCAGTACTTC | CASSQESEVQETQYF
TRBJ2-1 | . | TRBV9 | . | TGTGCCAGCAGCGGAGGGATGATGGGAGGTGGGATAAATGAGCAGTTCTTC | CASSGGMMGGGINEQFF
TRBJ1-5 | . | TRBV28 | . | TGTGCCAGCAGTTTAAGGGGCGATCAGCCCCAGCATTTT | CASSLRGDQPQHF
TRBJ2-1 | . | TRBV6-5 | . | TGTGCCAGCAGTTGGGCTACTAGTGGGAATGAGCAGTTCTTC | CASSWATSGNEQFF
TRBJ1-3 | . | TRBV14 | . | TGTGCCAGCAGCCAAGAAAGGTACCGACCACCTCCGCTAGACACCATATATTTT | CASSQERYRPPPLDTIYF
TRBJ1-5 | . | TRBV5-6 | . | TGTGCCAGCAGCTTATGGGGAGTTCAGCCCCAGCATTTT | CASSLWGVQPQHF
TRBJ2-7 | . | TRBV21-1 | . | TGTGCCAGCAGCAAAGCGGGCAGACGGGACTCCGAGCAGTACTTC | CASSKAGRRDSEQYF
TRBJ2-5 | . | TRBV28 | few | TGTGCCAGCATCAAACCCGGACAGGGAGGGTTGGAGACCCAGTACTTC | CASIKPGQGGLETQYF